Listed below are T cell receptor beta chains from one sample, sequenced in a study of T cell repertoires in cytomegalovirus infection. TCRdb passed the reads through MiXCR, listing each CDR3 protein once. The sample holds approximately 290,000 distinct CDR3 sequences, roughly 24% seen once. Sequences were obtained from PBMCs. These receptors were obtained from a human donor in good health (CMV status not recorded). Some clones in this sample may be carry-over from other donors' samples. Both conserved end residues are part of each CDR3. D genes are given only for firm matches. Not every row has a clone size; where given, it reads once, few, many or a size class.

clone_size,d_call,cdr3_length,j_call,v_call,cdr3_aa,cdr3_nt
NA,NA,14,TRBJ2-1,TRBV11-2,CASSFGSSFNEQFF,TGTGCCAGCAGCTTCGGCTCGAGCTTCAATGAGCAGTTCTTC
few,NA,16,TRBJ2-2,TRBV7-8,CASSIDGLPDRVELFF,TGTGCCAGCAGCATAGACGGACTTCCGGACCGGGTGGAGCTGTTTTTT
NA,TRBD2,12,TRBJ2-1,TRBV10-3,CAITRASGEQFF,TGTGCCATCACCCGAGCTAGCGGGGAGCAGTTCTTC
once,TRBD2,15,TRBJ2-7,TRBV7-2,CASSLWTSGSYEQYF,TGTGCCAGCAGCCTCTGGACTAGCGGGAGTTACGAGCAGTACTTC
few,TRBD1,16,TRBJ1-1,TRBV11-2,CASSEDRGFMNTEAFF,TGTGCCAGCAGCGAAGACAGGGGGTTCATGAACACTGAAGCTTTCTTT
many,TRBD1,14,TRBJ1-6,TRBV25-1,CASGGQGLHSPLHF,TGTGCCAGCGGCGGACAGGGGTTGCATTCACCCCTCCACTTT
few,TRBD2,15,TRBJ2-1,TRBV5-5,CASSLDGGGAYEQFF,TGTGCCAGCAGCTTGGATGGCGGGGGGGCCTATGAGCAGTTCTTC
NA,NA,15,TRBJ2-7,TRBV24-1,CATSDTGTSSDEQYF,TGTGCCACCAGTGACACAGGGACGAGCTCTGACGAGCAGTACTTC
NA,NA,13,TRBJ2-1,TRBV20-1,CSARTGRLEEQFF,TGCAGTGCTAGGACAGGGAGGCTAGAAGAGCAGTTCTTC
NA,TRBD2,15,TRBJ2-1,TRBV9,CASSVGLAVYNEQFF,TGTGCCAGCAGCGTAGGGCTAGCGGTTTACAATGAGCAGTTCTTC
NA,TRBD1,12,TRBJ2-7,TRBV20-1,CSAGDRGYEQYF,TGCAGTGCTGGGGACAGGGGGTACGAGCAGTACTTC
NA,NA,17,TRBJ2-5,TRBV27,CASSLSPGAGGFETQYF,TGTGCCAGCAGTTTATCCCCGGGGGCAGGGGGTTTTGAGACCCAGTACTTC
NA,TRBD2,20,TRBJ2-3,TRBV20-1,CSARNFGTSGGLLSTDTQYF,TGCAGTGCTCGGAACTTCGGGACTAGCGGGGGGCTACTTAGCACAGATACGCAGTATTTT
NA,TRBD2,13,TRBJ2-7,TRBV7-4,CASSPRTSGEQYF,TGTGCCAGCAGCCCCCGGACTAGCGGAGAGCAGTACTTC
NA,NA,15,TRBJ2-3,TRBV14,CASSQEGQSTDTQYF,TGTGCCAGCAGCCAAGAAGGACAAAGCACAGATACGCAGTATTTT
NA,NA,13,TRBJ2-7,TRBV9,CATSVDLASEQYF,TGTGCCACCAGCGTAGATTTAGCCAGCGAGCAGTACTTC
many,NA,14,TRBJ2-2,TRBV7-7,CASSLSGFAGELFF,TGTGCTAGCAGCTTATCCGGGTTTGCCGGGGAGCTGTTTTTT
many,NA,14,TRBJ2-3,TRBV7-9,CASGEDSKPDTQYF,TGTGCCAGCGGGGAGGACAGTAAACCAGATACGCAGTATTTT
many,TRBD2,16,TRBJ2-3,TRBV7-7,CASSILAGAGTDTQYF,TGTGCTAGCAGCATACTAGCGGGGGCCGGCACAGATACGCAGTATTTT
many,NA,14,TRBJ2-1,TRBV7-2,CASSQGAAYNEQFF,TGTGCCAGCAGCCAGGGAGCGGCCTACAATGAGCAGTTCTTC
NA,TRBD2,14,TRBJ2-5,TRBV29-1,CSVVAGALQETQYF,TGCAGCGTTGTGGCGGGAGCCCTCCAAGAGACCCAGTACTTC
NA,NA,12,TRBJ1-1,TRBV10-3,CAISGRGAEAFF,TGTGCCATCAGTGGGAGGGGGGCTGAAGCTTTCTTT
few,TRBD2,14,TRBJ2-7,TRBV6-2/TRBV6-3,CASSYSGRAHEQYF,TGTGCCAGCAGTTACTCCGGGAGGGCCCACGAGCAGTACTTC
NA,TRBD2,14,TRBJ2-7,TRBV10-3,CAITNLAGDYEQYF,TGTGCCATCACAAATCTAGCGGGAGATTACGAGCAGTACTTC
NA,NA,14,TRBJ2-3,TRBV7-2,CASSHGLGTDTQYF,TGTGCCAGCAGCCATGGGCTGGGGACAGATACGCAGTATTTT
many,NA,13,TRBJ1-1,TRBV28,CASSDSGATEAFF,TGTGCCAGCAGTGATAGTGGGGCCACTGAAGCTTTCTTT
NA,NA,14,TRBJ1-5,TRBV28,CASIRGQFNQPQHF,TGTGCCAGCATCCGAGGGCAGTTTAATCAGCCCCAGCATTTT
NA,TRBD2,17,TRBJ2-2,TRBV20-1,CSAKGLAGGPNTGELFF,TGCAGTGCCAAGGGACTAGCGGGAGGGCCGAACACCGGGGAGCTGTTTTTT
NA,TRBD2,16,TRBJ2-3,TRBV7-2,CASSRTSGANTDTQYF,TGTGCCAGCAGCAGGACTAGTGGAGCTAACACAGATACGCAGTATTTT
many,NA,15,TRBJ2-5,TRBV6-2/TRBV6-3,CASRDRRGKGETQYF,TGTGCCAGCAGAGACCGACGGGGGAAGGGGGAGACCCAGTACTTC
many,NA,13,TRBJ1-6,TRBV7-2,CASSLAGNSPLHF,TGTGCCAGCAGCTTAGCTGGGAATTCACCCCTCCACTTT
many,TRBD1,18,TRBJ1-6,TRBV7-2,CASSLGGPGGSYNSPLHF,TGTGCCAGCAGCTTAGGGGGGCCAGGGGGCTCCTATAATTCACCCCTCCACTTT
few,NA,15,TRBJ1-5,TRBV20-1,CSAVDRRDSNQPQHF,TGCAGTGCTGTCGACAGGCGGGATAGCAATCAGCCCCAGCATTTT
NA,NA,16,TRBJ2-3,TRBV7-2,CASSPHRVVVTDTQYF,TGTGCCAGCAGCCCGCACAGGGTGGTCGTCACAGATACGCAGTATTTT
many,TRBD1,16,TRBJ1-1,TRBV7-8,CASSRDRIWRAAEAFF,TGTGCCAGCAGCCGGGACAGAATTTGGAGGGCCGCTGAAGCTTTCTTT
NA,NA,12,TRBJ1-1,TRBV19,CASSMGPGRAFF,TGTGCCAGTAGTATGGGGCCAGGGAGAGCTTTCTTT
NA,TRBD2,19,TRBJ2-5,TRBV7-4,CASSLLVGLAGGVSETQYF,TGTGCCAGCAGCCTCCTTGTAGGTCTAGCGGGAGGGGTATCGGAGACCCAGTACTTC
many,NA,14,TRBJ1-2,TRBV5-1,CASSLGTANYGYTF,TGTGCCAGCAGCTTAGGGACGGCTAACTATGGCTACACCTTC
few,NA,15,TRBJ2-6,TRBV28,CASSFLGDGANVLTF,TGTGCCAGCAGTTTTTTGGGGGATGGGGCCAACGTCCTGACTTTC
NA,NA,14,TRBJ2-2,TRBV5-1,CASSLGDPRGELFF,TGCGCCAGCAGCTTGGGGGATCCTAGGGGGGAGCTGTTTTTT
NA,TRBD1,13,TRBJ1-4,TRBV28,CASSWGQYEKLFF,TGTGCCAGCAGTTGGGGACAGTATGAAAAACTGTTTTTT
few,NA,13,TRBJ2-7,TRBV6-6,CASSFRDTGEQYF,TGTGCCAGCAGTTTCCGGGACACCGGCGAGCAGTACTTC
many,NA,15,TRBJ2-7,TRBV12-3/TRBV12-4,CASSSQAGTTGEQYF,TGTGCCAGCAGTTCGCAAGCCGGGACCACGGGGGAGCAGTACTTC
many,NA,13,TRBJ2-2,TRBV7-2,CASSSLVPGELFF,TGTGCCAGCAGCTCACTAGTTCCCGGGGAGCTGTTTTTT
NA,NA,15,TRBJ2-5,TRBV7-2,CASRPPGTGRETQYF,TGTGCCAGCAGGCCTCCCGGGACGGGGAGGGAGACCCAGTACTTC
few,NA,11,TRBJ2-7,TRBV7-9,CASSLYHEQYF,TGTGCCAGCAGCTTATACCACGAGCAGTACTTC
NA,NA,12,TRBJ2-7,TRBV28,CASSSRLDEQYF,TGTGCCAGCAGTTCCAGACTCGACGAGCAGTACTTC
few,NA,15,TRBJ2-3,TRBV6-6,CASSYGGSLTDTQYF,TGTGCCAGCAGTTACGGCGGAAGCCTCACAGATACGCAGTATTTT
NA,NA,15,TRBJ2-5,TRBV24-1,CATSDHAGQGGTQYF,TGTGCCACCAGTGACCACGCTGGGCAGGGCGGGACCCAGTACTTC
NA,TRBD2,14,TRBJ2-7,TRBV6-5,CASRPPGLVLEQYF,TGTGCCAGCAGACCCCCGGGACTAGTTTTAGAGCAGTACTTC
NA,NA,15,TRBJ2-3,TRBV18,CASSPLSAGADTQYF,TGTGCCAGCTCACCACTTAGTGCTGGCGCAGATACGCAGTATTTT
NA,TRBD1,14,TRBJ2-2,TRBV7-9,CASGNRGNTGELFF,TGTGCCAGCGGAAACAGGGGAAACACCGGGGAGCTGTTTTTT
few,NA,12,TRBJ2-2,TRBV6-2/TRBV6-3,CASRRDTGELFF,TGTGCCAGCAGAAGGGATACCGGGGAGCTGTTTTTT
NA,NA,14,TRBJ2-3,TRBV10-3,CAIRPGGSTDTQYF,TGTGCCATCAGGCCTGGCGGAAGCACAGATACGCAGTATTTT
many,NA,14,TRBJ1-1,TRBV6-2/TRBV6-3,CASSYPPQGPGAFF,TGTGCCAGCAGTTACCCCCCGCAGGGACCGGGAGCTTTCTTT
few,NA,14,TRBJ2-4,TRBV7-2,CASSLAPPTPIQYF,TGTGCCAGCAGCTTAGCACCTCCCACCCCCATTCAGTACTTC
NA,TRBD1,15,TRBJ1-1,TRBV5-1,CASSSLQGANTEAFF,TGCGCCAGCAGCTCCCTTCAGGGGGCCAACACTGAAGCTTTCTTT
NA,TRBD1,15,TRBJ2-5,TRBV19,CASSIGQGFGETQYF,TGTGCCAGTAGTATTGGACAGGGGTTTGGAGAGACCCAGTACTTC
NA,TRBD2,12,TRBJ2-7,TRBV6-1,CASSETSRLGYF,TGTGCCAGCAGTGAGACTAGCCGGCTGGGGTACTTC
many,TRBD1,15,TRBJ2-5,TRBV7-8,CASSFSGTAQETQYF,TGTGCCAGCAGCTTTAGTGGGACAGCCCAAGAGACCCAGTACTTC